Below, one T cell receptor (beta chain) is given with its context. Its antigen is currently unknown. The time point: cycle 4 day 1 (C4D1), after more than five weeks of nivolumab. All the patients suffered relapse after autologous stem cell transplantation, and brentuximab vedotin exposure differed. Complete response, partial response or progressive disease constituted the best response categories observed. V was clipped by 4 bases and J by 1 base; unmatched bases: 8. Per germline, CDR1 SGDLS and CDR2 YYNGEE. The CDR3 has 15 residues. This sample stems from a study of PD-1 blockade in classical Hodgkin lymphoma. Study background: On a schedule of every 2 weeks, patients received nivolumab 3 mg/kg intravenously.

The study's findings and limits: Reports indicated that newly diagnosed patients had lower baseline TCR diversity than healthy donors did.

Sequencing used immunoSEQ multiplex PCR; TCRdb keeps in-frame clones, though not all of them. The sample lists tens of thousands of clones, roughly 86% seen once, with around 7.1% in the top ten. The origin of this receptor is a human donor with classical Hodgkin lymphoma. The material sequenced was peripheral blood mononuclear cells (PBMCs), taken before the fourth cycle of nivolumab. V is TRBV9 and J is TRBJ2-7; 7 nucleotides line up with TRBD2. CDR3 bases: TGTGCCAGCAGCCCTGGACTAGGAGGGTCCTACGAGCAGTACTTC. It translates to CASSPGLGGSYEQYF.